The 30 T cell receptor beta chains below all came from one sample that was sequenced in a study of PD-1 blockade in mismatch repair-deficient tumors. TCRdb keeps only in-frame clones here, not all; method: immunoSEQ multiplex PCR. The sample yields under 50,000 clones, over 80% seen once. Sequences were derived from PBMCs, sampled about 38 weeks after starting pembrolizumab. These receptors were taken from an adult with mismatch repair-deficient cancer.

The chain uses TRBV5-4 and TRBJ2-7; no definite D call. Germline V gene sequence: CDR1 SGHNT, CDR2 YYREEE (reference sequence). The CDR3 loop spans 14 amino acids. Trimming took 0 bases from V and 0 from J, leaving 7 bases between them. CDR3 in amino acids: CASSLGTDSYEQYF. CDR3 coding DNA: TGTGCCAGCAGCTTGGGCACAGACTCCTACGAGCAGTACTTC.

V usage is TRBV7-2 and J usage is TRBJ2-7, with 10 bases matching TRBD1. The CDR3 consists of 17 residues. After removal of 1 base from V and 5 bases from J, the junction contained 11 bases not matched to a gene. Per germline, CDR1 SGHTA and CDR2 FQGNSA. The CDR3 DNA is TGTGCCAGCAGCTTAGGGCTGTGGGGACAGGGGAACGACGAGCAGTACTTC. Translated: CASSLGLWGQGNDEQYF.

Remarks on this clone: Other DNA sequences from this sample encode an identical CDR3 as well. V and J are TRBV5-1 and TRBJ2-7, with 10 bases lining up with TRBD2. CDR1 SGHRS and CDR2 YFSETQ come from the germline V gene. CDR3 length: 16 residues. V lost 4 bases and J lost 6; bases outside the gene matches: 13. Here the CDR3 reads CASSEGLAGDPREQYF. The CDR3 coding sequence is TGCGCCAGCAGCGAAGGCCTAGCGGGAGACCCTCGCGAGCAGTACTTC.

This clone was counted a few times. This chain joins TRBV7-9 and TRBJ1-2; the D is unclear. Germline CDR1 SEHNR, CDR2 FQNEAQ (reference sequence). The CDR3 sequence is 13 residues long. Deletions cut 4 bases from V and 5 bases from J, with 11 bases between. CDR3 sequence: CASSSTEPYGYTF. CDR3 DNA sequence: TGTGCCAGCAGCTCGACTGAGCCGTATGGCTACACCTTC.

The rearrangement uses TRBV18 and TRBJ2-5, with D possibly matching TRBD1 (5 bases). Germline CDR1 KGHSH, CDR2 LQKENI. CDR3 length: 13 residues. V was trimmed by 0 bases and J by 5 bases, leaving 7 bases between them. The CDR3 region is CASSPPGRETQYF. The DNA for the CDR3 is TGTGCCAGCTCACCACCGGGGCGGGAGACCCAGTACTTC.

CDR3: CASSRQGWETQYF. In DNA, the CDR3 is TGTGCCAGCTCGCGACAGGGTTGGGAGACCCAGTACTTC. The J gene is TRBJ2-5, the V gene TRBV18, with 7 bases matching TRBD1. This CDR3 is 13 amino acids long. With V trimmed by 6 bases and J by 5 bases, 6 bases remained unmatched. Germline loops: CDR1 KGHSH, CDR2 LQKENI.

This chain joins TRBV6-1 and TRBJ2-3; 11 bases align to TRBD2. The CDR3 runs 14 residues. After removal of 8 bases from V and 0 bases from J, the junction contained 1 base not matched to a gene. Germline CDR1 reads MNHNS; CDR2 reads SASEGT. The CDR3 protein is CASASGRSTDTQYF. Here the CDR3 DNA reads TGTGCCAGCGCTAGCGGGAGGAGCACAGATACGCAGTATTTT.

V gene TRBV2 combines with J gene TRBJ1-2, with D possibly matching TRBD1 (5 bases). The CDR3 consists of 13 residues. Trimming stripped 4 bases from V and 8 bases from J, with 14 bases between. Germline CDR1 and CDR2: SNHLY and FYNNEI. CDR3 sequence reads: CASSGTSSGGYTF. DNA for the CDR3: TGTGCCAGCAGTGGGACATCGTCTGGGGGCTACACCTTC.

Only a few counts were recorded for this clone. This chain uses TRBV30 with TRBJ2-7; possibly TRBD1 for D (6 bases). Germline V gene lookup returns CDR1 GTSNPN and CDR2 SVGIG (reference sequence). Trimming stripped 0 bases from V and 6 bases from J, with 9 bases between. The CDR3 is made up of 12 amino acids. CDR3 loop: CAWSVSGVEQYF. CDR3 bases: TGTGCCTGGAGTGTATCAGGGGTCGAGCAGTACTTC. Variable domain in full (rest from reference TRBV30 and TRBJ2-7): SQTIHQWPATLVQPVGSPLSLECTVEGTSNPNLYWYRQAAGRGLQLLFYSVGIGQISSEVPQNLSASRPQDRQFILSSKKLLLSDSGFYLCAWSVSGVEQYFGPGTRLTVT.

The genes are TRBV7-8 and TRBJ2-1; 12 bases are a match to TRBD2. The CDR3 is made up of 18 amino acids. CDR1 is SGHVS, CDR2 FQNEAQ, per germline. The trim removed 0 bases at V and 7 bases at J, leaving 10 bases unmatched. CDR3: CASSLAMRLAGVRNEQFF. The CDR3 nucleotides read TGTGCCAGCAGCTTAGCGATGAGACTAGCGGGAGTTAGGAATGAGCAGTTCTTC.

The chain carries TRBV27 and TRBJ2-7; D may be TRBD2 (5 bases). The germline CDR1 and CDR2 sequences are MNHEY and SMNVEV (reference sequence). Between the trimmed V and J ends, which lost 5 bases and 0 bases, there was a span of 14 bases. CDR3 size: 15 residues. The CDR3 here is CASSTLPGYSYEQYF. As DNA, the CDR3 is TGTGCCAGCAGTACTTTACCGGGATACTCCTACGAGCAGTACTTC.

The gene calls are TRBV29-1 and TRBJ2-1; 10 nucleotides align to TRBD1. Germline V CDR1 and CDR2: SQVTM, ANQGSEA. The junction had 5 bases not matched to a gene; V was cut back by 6 bases and J by 6 bases. The CDR3 is 13 amino acids. Here the CDR3 DNA reads TGCAGCGTGGGACAGGGGCCTCGCAATGAGCAGTTCTTC. Translation gives CSVGQGPRNEQFF.

The CDR3 loop reads CASSLSAGEAYEQYF. The DNA of the CDR3 is TGTGCCAGCAGTTTATCAGCTGGGGAGGCCTACGAGCAGTACTTC. This sequence joins TRBV27 and TRBJ2-7; weak D call: TRBD2 (6 bases). The CDR3 has 15 amino acids. The germline V gene encodes CDR1 MNHEY and CDR2 SMNVEV (reference sequence). V was pared by 0 bases and J by 2 bases, with 11 bases between.

This chain links TRBV7-2 with TRBJ2-1; D unresolved. Per germline, CDR1 SGHTA and CDR2 FQGNSA. Trimming took 1 base from V and 6 from J, leaving 16 bases between them. The CDR3 consists of 16 residues. CDR3 residues: CASSLVAPTLTNEQFF. In nucleotides, the CDR3 is TGTGCCAGCAGCTTAGTGGCCCCAACCCTTACCAATGAGCAGTTCTTC.

In its sample, this clone was seen once. The V gene is TRBV2, the J gene TRBJ2-4, with 8 bases that match TRBD2. In germline, CDR1 is SNHLY, CDR2 FYNNEI. The J segment lost 4 bases and the V segment lost 6 bases, leaving 5 bases of the junction unmatched. This CDR3 contains 14 residues. The CDR3 is CASSETSVKNIQYF. CDR3 DNA: TGTGCCAGCAGCGAGACTAGCGTAAAAAACATTCAGTACTTC. Looking up the rest from reference TRBV2 and TRBJ2-4 gives the full variable domain: EPEVTQTPSHQVTQMGQEVILRCVPISNHLYFYWYRQILGQKVEFLVSFYNNEISEKSEIFDDQFSVERPDGSNFTLKIRSTKLEDSAMYFCASSETSVKNIQYFGAGTRLSVL.

This chain joins TRBV5-1 and TRBJ2-5, with no clear D. The germline V gene has CDR1 SGHRS and CDR2 YFSETQ. V lost 2 bases to trimming and J lost 5 bases, with 10 bases between them. The CDR3 has 13 residues. The CDR3 DNA is TGCGCCAGCAGCTTCGAGACAATCGAGACCCAGTACTTC. This encodes CASSFETIETQYF.

This chain connects TRBV7-9 to TRBJ2-1, with D hard to call. The CDR3 is 16 amino acids. Germline V gene sequence: CDR1 SEHNR, CDR2 FQNEAQ (reference sequence). Deletions cut 5 bases from V and 0 bases from J, with 14 bases between. The DNA for the CDR3 is TGTGCCAGCAGCCCAAGTACCTGGGCCTCCTACAATGAGCAGTTCTTC. Protein: CASSPSTWASYNEQFF.

This rearrangement joins TRBV5-1 to TRBJ2-2, with a tentative D call TRBD2 (6 bases). The CDR3 covers 15 residues. Trimming took off 1 base at V and 1 base at J, with 8 bases between the two ends. Germline CDR1 is SGHRS and CDR2 is YFSETQ. The CDR3 spells CASSLIGGNTGELFF. The CDR3 coding sequence is TGCGCCAGCAGCTTGATCGGGGGGAACACCGGGGAGCTGTTTTTT.

The sample holds one count of this clone. The chain recombines TRBV28 with TRBJ1-1; the match to TRBD1 covers 7 bases. The CDR3 has 15 amino acids. In germline, CDR1 is MDHEN, CDR2 SYDVKM. V was clipped by 4 bases and J by 4 bases; unmatched bases: 9. The CDR3 coding sequence is TGTGCCAGCAGTTACAGGGGTGGGGTGAGCACTGAAGCTTTCTTT. It specifies CASSYRGGVSTEAFF.

The table lists this clone with a few counts. The V and J genes are TRBV5-6 and TRBJ2-7; maybe TRBD1 (5 bases). Trimming cost V 3 bases and J 7 bases, with 20 bases left between them. This CDR3 spans 15 amino acids. The germline V gene has CDR1 SGHDT and CDR2 YYEEEE. The CDR3: CASSSTATASPEQYF. As DNA, the CDR3 is TGTGCCAGCAGCTCCACCGCGACAGCTTCTCCGGAGCAGTACTTC.

The chain has TRBV28 and TRBJ1-5; 10 bases line up with TRBD1. Germline-derived CDR1 and CDR2 are MDHEN and SYDVKM. V dropped 5 bases and J dropped 7; count of bases not matched to a gene: 5. The CDR3 length is 14 residues. In DNA, the CDR3 is TGTGCCAGCAGTACAGGGACAGGGGTACAGCCCCAGCATTTT. This translates into CASSTGTGVQPQHF.

J is TRBJ2-7 and V is TRBV6-1, with D possibly matching TRBD2 (5 bases). Germline V gene sequence: CDR1 MNHNS, CDR2 SASEGT. Trimming removed 4 bases from V and 0 bases from J, with 16 bases in between. This CDR3 region has 16 residues. The CDR3: CASSVEVGLSSYEQYF. As DNA, the CDR3 is TGTGCCAGCAGTGTAGAAGTCGGACTGTCCTCCTACGAGCAGTACTTC.

This clone has only a few counts. V and J are TRBV4-2 and TRBJ2-1, with a tentative D call TRBD2 (5 bases). This CDR3 contains 13 residues. Trimming removed 1 base from V and 6 bases from J, with 7 bases in between. The V gene's germline CDR1 is LGHNA and CDR2 YNFKEQ. The chain's CDR3 is CASSQAGINEQFF. In DNA, the CDR3 is TGTGCCAGCAGCCAAGCGGGGATCAATGAGCAGTTCTTC.

J is TRBJ2-1 and V is TRBV10-1; 10 bases agree with TRBD2. This CDR3 spans 14 amino acids. Germline V gene sequence: CDR1 WNHNN, CDR2 SYGVQD (reference sequence). V trimming: 4 bases; J trimming: 7 bases; junction bases outside the gene matches: 4. CDR3 bases: TGCGCCAGCAGTGCTAGCGGGAGAGGGAATGAGCAGTTCTTC. Its translation: CASSASGRGNEQFF.

V usage is TRBV7-6 and J usage is TRBJ2-5, with TRBD1 identical over 9 bases. CDR1 is SGHVS, CDR2 FNYEAQ, per germline. CDR3 length: 16 residues. Trimming cost V 1 base and J 6 bases; bases outside gene matches: 9. In nucleotides, the CDR3 is TGTGCCAGCAGCTTAGGGGCGGGACAGGGTATCAAGACCCAGTACTTC. Translation: CASSLGAGQGIKTQYF.

This chain uses TRBV7-3 with TRBJ2-1; 7 bases line up with TRBD1. Unmatched junction bases numbered 2, after V lost 5 bases and J lost 4 bases. The CDR3 runs 13 residues. CDR1 SGHTA and CDR2 FQGTGA come from the germline V gene. CDR3 region: CASSLTGYNEQFF. The CDR3 nucleotides are TGTGCCAGCAGCCTGACAGGGTACAATGAGCAGTTCTTC.

V and J are TRBV5-4 and TRBJ1-1; weak D call: TRBD1 (6 bases). The V gene lost 3 bases and the J gene lost 2 bases, with 14 bases spanning the gap. Germline assignment: CDR1 SGHNT and CDR2 YYREEE (reference sequence). This CDR3 has 15 amino acids. The CDR3 region has the DNA TGTGCCAGCAGCTCAGGAGGGGGGGAAAACACTGAAGCTTTCTTT. Translation: CASSSGGGENTEAFF. The full variable domain, completed using reference TRBV5-4 and TRBJ1-1, is ETGVTQSPTHLIKTRGQQVTLRCSSQSGHNTVSWYQQALGQGPQFIFQYYREEENGRGNFPPRFSGLQFPNYSSELNVNALELDDSALYLCASSSGGGENTEAFFGQGTRLTVV.

In its sample, this clone was seen a few times. The CDR3 protein is CASSSDRGGNSPLHF. The DNA for the CDR3 is TGTGCCAGCAGCTCGGACAGGGGAGGTAATTCACCCCTCCACTTT. This chain joins TRBV7-2 and TRBJ1-6, with 9 bases aligning to TRBD1. CDR1 SGHTA and CDR2 FQGNSA come from the germline V gene. Germline trimming cut 4 bases from V and 6 bases from J; bases unmatched to any gene: 4. The CDR3 runs 15 residues.

The chain is built from TRBV28 and TRBJ1-1; D unclear. The CDR3 covers 14 residues. Germline lookup yields CDR1 MDHEN and CDR2 SYDVKM. V was cut by 2 bases and J by 8 bases, with 15 bases left in between. CDR3 region: CASSLPTGLSEAFF. CDR3 coding DNA: TGTGCCAGCAGTTTACCAACCGGTTTATCCGAAGCTTTCTTT.

This rearrangement joins TRBV19 to TRBJ1-1; possibly TRBD1 for D (6 bases). The CDR3 has 15 amino acids. The V gene's germline CDR1 is LNHDA and CDR2 SQIVND (reference sequence). V lost 1 base to trimming and J lost 0 bases, with 9 bases between them. The CDR3 nucleotides are TGTGCCAGTAGTATAGTTGGGGGCTTGAACACTGAAGCTTTCTTT. It yields the protein CASSIVGGLNTEAFF.